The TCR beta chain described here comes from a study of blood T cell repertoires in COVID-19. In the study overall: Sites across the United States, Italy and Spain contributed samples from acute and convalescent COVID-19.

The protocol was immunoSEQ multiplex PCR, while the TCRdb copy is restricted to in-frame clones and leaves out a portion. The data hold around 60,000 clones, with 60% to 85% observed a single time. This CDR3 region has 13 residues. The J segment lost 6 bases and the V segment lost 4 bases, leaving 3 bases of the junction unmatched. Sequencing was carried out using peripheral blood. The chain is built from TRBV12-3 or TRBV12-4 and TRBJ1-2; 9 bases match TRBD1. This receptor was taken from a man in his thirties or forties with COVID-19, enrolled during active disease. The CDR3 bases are TGTGCCAGCAGTTCCAACAGGGGGCATGGCTACACCTTC. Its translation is CASSSNRGHGYTF.